These 22 T cell receptor beta chains were all obtained from the same sample, sequenced in a study of T cells in Graves' hyperthyroidism and ophthalmopathy. RNA transcripts provided the source from which TCR beta CDR3 regions were amplified. Primed by the HTBI set, a first-round RT-PCR was run on the TCR CDR3. TCRdb fed the multiplex PCR reads into MiXCR, producing one record per CDR3 protein. The sample lists approximately 610,000 distinct CDR3 sequences; 14% to 15% were seen once. The sample was blood. The receptors were sampled from a woman aged 40 to 50 with Graves' ophthalmopathy.

The V call is TRBV10-3, the J call TRBJ2-7; either TRBD1 or TRBD2 may supply D (7 bases each). This CDR3 is built from 15 residues. Germline V gene sequence: CDR1 ENHRY, CDR2 SYGVKD. Trimming removed 7 bases from V and 5 bases from J, with 21 bases in between. The CDR3 sequence is CAIKPGGGGRDEQYF. The CDR3 bases are TGTGCCATCAAGCCGGGAGGAGGGGGCCGAGACGAGCAGTACTTC.

This clonotype appeared many times. The chain has TRBV7-2 and TRBJ2-7, with 9 bases that match TRBD1. This CDR3 region has 14 residues. Trimming removed 3 bases from V and 4 bases from J; junction bases left unmatched: 4. CDR1 is SGHTA, CDR2 FQGNSA, per germline. CDR3 in DNA: TGTGCCAGCAGCTTCGCACAGGGGGCTTACGAGCAGTACTTC. Protein product: CASSFAQGAYEQYF.

The gene calls are TRBV4-1 and TRBJ1-2; 8 nucleotides agree with TRBD1. Trimming took 4 bases from V and 4 from J; bases not matched to a gene: 17. The CDR3 sequence is 18 residues long. The germline gives CDR1 MGHRA, CDR2 YSYEKL. The CDR3 here is CASSLRRGTGASFYGYTF. For the CDR3, the DNA is TGCGCCAGCAGCCTACGCCGTGGGACAGGCGCTTCCTTCTATGGCTACACCTTC.

Comments on this clonotype: This sequence may be a read error, since a much larger clone differs from it by one base. The genes are TRBV5-1 and TRBJ1-1; tentatively, D is TRBD1 (6 bases). The germline V gene has CDR1 SGHRS and CDR2 YFSETQ. This CDR3 contains 15 residues. The CDR3 reads CASSFSAGADTEASF. The CDR3 DNA sequence: TGCGCCAGCAGCTTCTCGGCAGGGGCCGACACTGAAGCTTCCTTT.

In DNA form, the CDR3 reads TGTGCCAGCACCCCAACTAGCGGGAACACCGGGGAGCTGTTTTTT. The encoded protein is CASTPTSGNTGELFF. This rearrangement joins TRBV4-2 to TRBJ2-2, with 8 bases matching TRBD2. Per the germline V gene, CDR1 is LGHNA and CDR2 is YNFKEQ. The V and J ends lost 7 bases and 1 base, in that order; junction bases with no gene match: 5. The CDR3 extends over 15 amino acids.

Of note for this clonotype: This clone may be a read error of a much larger clone one base away. The chain couples TRBV28 to TRBJ1-2; no firm D call. V lost 5 bases to trimming and J lost 8 bases, with 12 bases between them. Looked up from germline, CDR1 is MDHEN and CDR2 is SYDVKM. The CDR3 extends over 12 amino acids. CDR3 nucleotides: TGTGCCAGCAGTACAACCGCCGAGGGCTACACCTTC. Its protein product is CASSTTAEGYTF.

This clonotype was recorded many times. The chain employs TRBV2 and TRBJ1-2, with 8 nucleotides matching TRBD1. V lost 5 bases and J lost 8; bases outside the gene matches: 13. Germline values: CDR1 SNHLY, CDR2 FYNNEI. This CDR3 is built from 15 residues. The CDR3 DNA is TGTGCCAGCAGTCCCGGACAGGGCGGAGTGTTAGGCTACACCTTC. Protein product: CASSPGQGGVLGYTF.

The chain joins TRBV12-3 or TRBV12-4 to TRBJ2-5, with D unclear. The V end lost 5 bases, the J end lost 4 bases, and 17 bases lay between the germline ends. This CDR3 has 15 residues. The CDR3 DNA reads TGTGCCAGCAGTCGACTCTTCGGCAGTGGAGAGACCCAGTACTTC. This translates into CASSRLFGSGETQYF.

This clonotype has a count of ten or more. The chain recombines TRBV6-2 or TRBV6-3 with TRBJ1-2; D is ambiguous. V was trimmed by 7 bases and J by 7 bases, leaving 16 bases between them. This CDR3 is built from 13 residues. CDR1 and CDR2 from the germline V gene are MNHEY and SVGEGT. The CDR3 nucleotides read TGTGCCAGCACTGACCGGAATACTGCTGGCTACACCTTC. This sequence encodes CASTDRNTAGYTF.

This clonotype was observed many times. This chain links TRBV10-3 with TRBJ1-5; D is unclear. The CDR3 is 15 amino acids. Trimming left V 0 bases short and J 5 bases short, with 11 bases between. Germline V gene data show CDR1 as ENHRY and CDR2 as SYGVKD. This CDR3 reads CAISESKSNDQPQHF. CDR3 sequence (DNA): TGTGCCATCAGTGAGTCGAAAAGTAATGATCAGCCCCAGCATTTT.

The gene calls are TRBV12-3 or TRBV12-4 and TRBJ1-5; D is ambiguous. The V gene lost 3 bases and the J gene lost 1 base, with 13 bases spanning the gap. The CDR3 is 16 residues long. The CDR3 DNA is TGTGCCAGCAGTTTGGAAGGCACCAACAGCAATCAGCCCCAGCATTTT. Encoded protein: CASSLEGTNSNQPQHF.

Many counts were recorded for this clonotype. The chain joins TRBV6-5 to TRBJ1-2; tentatively, D is TRBD1 (5 bases). The germline CDR1 and CDR2 sequences are MNHEY and SVGAGI. V gave up 2 bases and J gave up 4 bases, with 14 bases separating them. The CDR3 has 15 residues. In nucleotides, the CDR3 is TGTGCCAGCAGTTACACGAAAGAGGGGATCTATGGCTACACCTTC. This sequence encodes CASSYTKEGIYGYTF.

This clonotype was found many times. The CDR3: CASSLFSPNTEAFF. Here the CDR3 DNA reads TGTGCCAGCAGTTTATTTTCCCCGAACACTGAAGCTTTCTTT. The rearrangement uses TRBV28 and TRBJ1-1; the D is unclear. CDR1 is MDHEN, CDR2 SYDVKM, per germline. The germline V and J ends were trimmed by 1 base and 1 base, with 7 bases remaining between them. The CDR3 extends over 14 amino acids.

This clonotype has a count of ten or more. The V and J genes are TRBV7-9 and TRBJ1-1; 7 bases line up with TRBD1. This CDR3 is 15 amino acids long. Germline loops: CDR1 SEHNR, CDR2 FQNEAQ (reference sequence). J lost 1 base, V lost 5 bases, and 7 bases had no gene match. The CDR3 region has the DNA TGTGCCAGCAGCCTAAGCCAGGGGGGGAACACTGAAGCTTTCTTT. Its protein is CASSLSQGGNTEAFF.

This clonotype has a count of ten or more. This chain uses TRBV28 with TRBJ1-5; 9 bases are a match to TRBD1. In germline, CDR1 is MDHEN, CDR2 SYDVKM. The CDR3 consists of 16 residues. V was pared by 10 bases and J by 0 bases, with 10 bases of the junction left unmatched. CDR3 amino acids: CATHPGQGFSNQPQHF. The CDR3 bases are TGTGCCACGCACCCGGGACAGGGCTTTAGCAATCAGCCCCAGCATTTT.

This clonotype was counted ten times or more. The rearrangement joins TRBV6-1 to TRBJ2-2; D ambiguous. CDR1 is MNHNS and CDR2 is SASEGT in the germline V gene. The length of the CDR3 is 13 residues. Trimming left V 7 bases short and J 1 base short, with 7 bases between. CDR3 nucleotide sequence: TGTGCCAGCAAGGCGGAGAACACCGGGGAGCTGTTTTTT. Protein: CASKAENTGELFF.

This clonotype was picked up a small number of times. The chain employs TRBV20-1 and TRBJ2-7; 7 nucleotides match TRBD1. This CDR3 region has 15 residues. CDR1 DFQATT and CDR2 SNEGSKA come from the germline V gene (reference sequence). J gave up 2 bases and V 5 bases, and 12 bases lay outside the gene matches. The CDR3 region has the DNA TGCAGTGCTGCCGGACAGCTACAGGGGACCTACGAGCAGTACTTC. This gives the protein CSAAGQLQGTYEQYF.

This clonotype appeared a few times. This sequence joins TRBV30 and TRBJ1-1, with D unresolved. This CDR3 is built from 19 residues. V gave up 3 bases and J gave up 2 bases, with 28 bases separating them. Germline CDR1 is GTSNPN and CDR2 is SVGIG (reference sequence). The CDR3 here is CAWRKWGLETSLVNTEAFF. CDR3 nucleotide sequence: TGTGCCTGGAGGAAATGGGGTCTAGAGACGTCTTTGGTAAACACTGAAGCTTTCTTT.

V and J are TRBV29-1 and TRBJ2-7; the D gene could be TRBD1 or TRBD2 (5 bases each). CDR3 size: 12 residues. CDR1 is SQVTM, CDR2 ANQGSEA, per germline. V was shortened by 6 bases and J by 6 bases, with 15 bases between the two germline ends. The CDR3 loop is CSVSVSGAEQYF. The CDR3 DNA reads TGCAGCGTGTCCGTGTCCGGGGCCGAGCAGTACTTC.

This clonotype was seen many times. The genes are TRBV11-2 and TRBJ2-5, with TRBD2 matching over 9 bases. The CDR3 runs to 16 residues. CDR1 and CDR2 (germline): SGHAT, FQNNGV. V lost 0 bases, J lost 7 bases, and 9 bases stayed unmatched. The CDR3 nucleotides are TGTGCCAGCAGCTTAGATGAGGCGGGAGGGCTCAGGACCCAGTACTTC. It is translated as CASSLDEAGGLRTQYF.

This clonotype was counted many times. V usage is TRBV28 and J usage is TRBJ2-4, with unresolved D. The V end was cut by 5 bases, the J end by 3 bases, with 14 bases between. From germline, CDR1 is MDHEN and CDR2 SYDVKM. The CDR3 extends over 15 amino acids. CDR3 DNA: TGTGCCAGCAGTGCTCTGGGGAAGGGCAAAAACATTCAGTACTTC. This gives the protein CASSALGKGKNIQYF.

The chain joins TRBV30 to TRBJ2-7; 7 nucleotides line up with TRBD1. The CDR3 is 15 amino acids. Per the germline V gene, CDR1 is GTSNPN and CDR2 is SVGIG (reference sequence). The junction had 9 bases not matched to a gene; V was cut back by 2 bases and J by 2 bases. The CDR3 DNA sequence: TGTGCCTGGAGTCTAAGCCGGGACAGTACCTACGAGCAGTACTTC. Encoded protein: CAWSLSRDSTYEQYF.